A single sample is the source of the 10 T cell receptor beta chains below, sequenced in a study of T cell repertoires in cytomegalovirus infection. TCRdb redid the calling of the reads with MiXCR, one entry per CDR3 protein. The sample contains some 680,000 distinct CDR3 sequences, roughly 36% of which appear only once. The sample consisted of PBMCs. Every receptor here comes from a human donor in good health (CMV status not recorded). Some clones in this sample may be carry-over from other donors' samples.

The count of this clonotype is one. This chain links TRBV5-4 with TRBJ1-2; D unresolved. CDR1 SGHNT and CDR2 YYREEE come from the germline V gene (reference sequence). The CDR3 totals 14 residues. The V end lost 1 base, the J end lost 2 bases, and 9 bases lay between the germline ends. CDR3 sequence reads: CASSLSTRNYGYTF. The CDR3 DNA is TGTGCCAGCAGCTTGAGTACAAGGAACTATGGCTACACCTTC.

The V and J genes are TRBV7-6 and TRBJ2-7, with D hard to call. V gave up 2 bases and J gave up 6 bases, with 11 bases separating them. Germline loops: CDR1 SGHVS, CDR2 FNYEAQ. This CDR3 contains 13 residues. CDR3 region: CASSLSKPLEQYF. As DNA, the CDR3 is TGTGCCAGCAGCTTAAGCAAACCGCTCGAGCAGTACTTC.

The J gene is TRBJ2-3, the V gene TRBV28, with 9 bases fitting TRBD2. The CDR3 runs to 16 residues. Germline assignment: CDR1 MDHEN and CDR2 SYDVKM. The J segment lost 3 bases and the V segment lost 6 bases, leaving 10 bases of the junction unmatched. CDR3 nucleotide sequence: TGTGCCAGCAGCCCCCATATAGCGGGAGAGACAGATACGCAGTATTTT. Amino acid sequence: CASSPHIAGETDTQYF.

The chain is built from TRBV20-1 and TRBJ2-1; no reliable D call. V lost 5 bases, J lost 6 bases, and 14 bases lay in between. This CDR3 region has 13 residues. Per the germline V gene, CDR1 is DFQATT and CDR2 is SNEGSKA (reference sequence). For the CDR3, the DNA is TGCAGTGCTTATCGGAGCGTTATCAATGAGCAGTTCTTC. This codes for CSAYRSVINEQFF.

V usage is TRBV11-2 and J usage is TRBJ1-5; tentatively, D is TRBD1 (5 bases). CDR1 and CDR2 (germline): SGHAT, FQNNGV. The CDR3 is 19 residues long. V was shortened by 2 bases and J by 2 bases, with 22 bases between the two germline ends. This CDR3 reads CASSLRRDLRPGGNQPQHF. The CDR3 DNA reads TGTGCCAGCAGCTTACGCCGGGACTTAAGGCCTGGGGGCAATCAGCCCCAGCATTTT.

The chain uses TRBV20-1 and TRBJ2-2; D is undetermined. The CDR3 extends over 13 amino acids. Per germline, CDR1 DFQATT and CDR2 SNEGSKA (reference sequence). Trimming pared 2 bases from V and 5 bases from J, leaving 9 bases between. The DNA for the CDR3 is TGCAGTGCTAGAAGATTCCAGACCGGGGAGCTGTTTTTT. It is translated as CSARRFQTGELFF.

The rearrangement joins TRBV20-1 to TRBJ1-5, with 9 bases lining up with TRBD1. Unmatched junction bases numbered 14, after V lost 6 bases and J lost 5 bases. The CDR3 contains 16 residues. The germline CDR1 and CDR2 sequences are DFQATT and SNEGSKA (reference sequence). The DNA for the CDR3 is TGCAGTGCGGGGAGGACAGGGGTGGGGGTAGATCAGCCCCAGCATTTT. Its translation is CSAGRTGVGVDQPQHF.

This clonotype turned up a few times. The gene calls are TRBV14 and TRBJ1-2; D is perhaps TRBD1 (5 bases). V lost 0 bases and J lost 4, with 24 bases in between. The CDR3 runs 19 residues. The germline V gene encodes CDR1 SGHDN and CDR2 FVKESK. This CDR3 is CASSQDWIILGDDAYGYTF. The CDR3 DNA reads as TGTGCCAGCAGCCAAGATTGGATAATTCTCGGGGACGATGCCTATGGCTACACCTTC.

The chain links TRBV29-1 to TRBJ2-7; TRBD2 agrees at 13 bases. CDR3 size: 15 residues. Germline-derived CDR1 and CDR2 are SQVTM and ANQGSEA. With 3 bases clipped from V and 2 bases from J, the junction kept 4 bases outside the gene matches. CDR3 nucleotides: TGCAGCGTTGAGGGGACTAGCGGGATTGCCTACGAGCAGTACTTC. It translates to CSVEGTSGIAYEQYF.

There are many counts of this clonotype. The chain uses TRBV12-3 or TRBV12-4 and TRBJ2-2; D gene uncertain. This CDR3 is built from 14 residues. Between the trimmed V and J ends, which lost 1 base and 5 bases, there was a span of 8 bases. CDR3 DNA: TGTGCCAGCAGTTTAGGGCCCTCAACCGGGGAGCTGTTTTTT. It yields the protein CASSLGPSTGELFF.